This T cell receptor (beta chain) was sequenced in a study of T cells in Graves' hyperthyroidism and ophthalmopathy. Study information: Before any treatment, at initial diagnosis, peripheral blood was collected.

Amplified TCR beta CDR3 regions came from RNA transcripts. Using the HTBI primer set, a first-round RT-PCR was run on the TCR CDR3. TCRdb processed the multiplex PCR reads anew with MiXCR; each CDR3 protein has one entry. Among fewer than 250,000 distinct CDR3 sequences, 17% were seen once, and the ten largest hold under 65%. This clonotype showed up many times. Germline loops: CDR1 MDHEN, CDR2 SYDVKM. The CDR3 runs 14 residues. Trimming at V came to 6 bases and at J to 7 bases, leaving 10 bases not matched to a gene. Diagnostic assessment was based on clinical symptoms, serum thyroxine and TRAb, thyroid ultrasound and orbital computed tomography. PBMCs were derived from 9.5 to 10 ml fresh peripheral blood.

The chain combines TRBV28 with TRBJ2-5; 8 nucleotides match TRBD2. This receptor was obtained from a man over 45 with Graves' hyperthyroidism. The material sequenced was blood. The CDR3 region has the DNA TGTGCCAGCAGCCCGACGTACGGGGGGGGGACCCAGTACTTC. This translates into CASSPTYGGGTQYF.